Below, one T cell receptor beta chain is given with its context. Sequenced by immunoSEQ multiplex PCR; TCRdb stores in-frame clones only, minus some. The sample records 70,000 to 75,000 clones, approximately 88% being singletons. The germline V and J ends were trimmed by 4 bases and 3 bases, with 12 bases remaining between them. The CDR3 consists of 14 residues. Germline-derived CDR1 and CDR2 are LNHDA and SQIVND (reference sequence). This sample was included in a study of blood T cell repertoires in COVID-19. Study-wide context: The study drew acute and convalescent COVID-19 samples from the United States, Italy and Spain.

The sequence was obtained from a human donor in a cohort sampled during active COVID-19. The chain carries TRBV19 and TRBJ2-5; weak D call: TRBD1 (6 bases). Sequencing used peripheral blood. In nucleotides, the CDR3 is TGTGCCAGTAGTAAGCTGGCAGGGGAAGAGACCCAGTACTTC. It codes for CASSKLAGEETQYF.